A single sample is the source of the 24 T cell receptor beta chains below, sequenced in a study of monozygotic twins with inflammatory bowel disease. TCRdb reprocessed the 5' RACE reads, keeping one entry per CDR3 protein, no DNA. In total, the table holds approximately 300,000 distinct CDR3 sequences. Sequenced input: blood. These receptors were collected from a human donor with ulcerative colitis or Crohn's disease, or a healthy co-twin of an affected twin (not recorded which).

V is TRBV4-3 and J is TRBJ2-3. CDR3 length: 14 amino acids. Per the germline V gene, CDR1 is LGHNA and CDR2 is YSLEER. The CDR3 is CASSQDFGTDTQYF.

V is TRBV11-1 and J is TRBJ2-3; absent DNA, TCRdb's TRBD2 call cannot be checked. CDR3 length: 19 residues. The V gene's germline CDR1 is SGHAT and CDR2 FQDESV (reference sequence). Here the CDR3 reads CASSLLTSGTVIATDTQYF.

The J gene is TRBJ2-2, the V gene TRBV9; TCRdb picks TRBD2, but there is no DNA to check that call. This CDR3 has 19 residues. Germline CDR1 SGDLS, CDR2 YYNGEE. The CDR3: CASSNTEKAVRKEGGELFF.

The chain uses TRBV20-1 and TRBJ1-1; the TCRdb call, TRBD1, lacks DNA for checking. CDR1 and CDR2 from the germline V gene are DFQATT and SNEGSKA (reference sequence). The CDR3 extends over 12 amino acids. CDR3 protein: CSASVVGGLAFF.

The rearrangement joins TRBV7-2 to TRBJ1-5; TCRdb proposes TRBD1, but this gene call is untestable without DNA. The CDR3 sequence is 14 residues long. Germline V gene data show CDR1 as SGHTA and CDR2 as FQGNSA. CDR3 sequence reads: CASSVQGHNQPQHF.

The chain has TRBV14 and TRBJ1-1. Per the germline V gene, CDR1 is SGHDN and CDR2 is FVKESK. The CDR3 runs to 15 residues. The CDR3 is CASSQGRAWNTEAFF.

The V gene is TRBV20-1, the J gene TRBJ2-6; as DNA is missing, the TRBD1 call by TCRdb cannot be tested. Germline V CDR1 and CDR2: DFQATT, SNEGSKA (reference sequence). The CDR3 contains 15 residues. CDR3: CSARELKNDRDSPSF.

The chain carries TRBV5-5 and TRBJ2-1; no DNA is available, so the TRBD2 call from TCRdb remains unchecked. The length of the CDR3 is 12 residues. In germline, CDR1 is SGHKS, CDR2 YYEKEE (reference sequence). CDR3 sequence reads: CASSPRGDEQFF.

This rearrangement joins TRBV7-9 to TRBJ2-7; the D call from TCRdb, TRBD1, cannot be confirmed without DNA. CDR3 size: 17 residues. Germline CDR1 reads SEHNR; CDR2 reads FQNEAQ (reference sequence). The CDR3 sequence: CASSLRPLSDRGYEQYF. Based on the CDR3 plus reference TRBV7-9 and TRBJ2-7, the full variable domain is DTGVSQNPRHKITKRGQNVTFRCDPISEHNRLYWYRQTLGQGPEFLTYFQNEAQLEKSRLLSDRFSAERPKGSFSTLEIQRTEQGDSAMYLCASSLRPLSDRGYEQYFGPGTRLTVT.

The rearrangement joins TRBV19 to TRBJ2-2. The CDR3 consists of 14 residues. From germline, CDR1 is LNHDA and CDR2 SQIVND (reference sequence). The CDR3 loop reads CASSTSRNTGELFF.

This rearrangement joins TRBV7-9 to TRBJ1-6. The CDR3 runs 16 residues. Germline CDR1 and CDR2: SEHNR and FQNEAQ (reference sequence). The CDR3 spells CASSLTGQPSNSPLHF.

V usage is TRBV7-2 and J usage is TRBJ2-5; TCRdb proposes TRBD2, but this gene call is untestable without DNA. The CDR3 runs 15 residues. The germline CDR1 and CDR2 sequences are SGHTA and FQGNSA. The CDR3 loop reads CASSLASGSLGTQYF.

The chain has TRBV10-1 and TRBJ2-1; checking the TCRdb D call of TRBD1 is not possible without DNA. The CDR3 spans 15 residues. Germline assignment: CDR1 WNHNN and CDR2 SYGVQD (reference sequence). This chain's CDR3 is CASTRGGGPYNEQFF.

The chain combines TRBV9 with TRBJ2-6; the D call from TCRdb, TRBD1, cannot be confirmed without DNA. CDR3 length equals 17 residues. Germline CDR1 is SGDLS and CDR2 is YYNGEE. This CDR3 reads CASSPNPTGAGANVLTF.

This chain connects TRBV10-3 to TRBJ1-4; TCRdb picks TRBD1, but there is no DNA to check that call. Per germline, CDR1 ENHRY and CDR2 SYGVKD. The CDR3 runs 17 residues. The CDR3 loop reads CAISESQGAQSNEKLFF.

The chain uses TRBV28 and TRBJ2-1; TCRdb names TRBD2, which stays unverified in the absence of DNA. Per germline, CDR1 MDHEN and CDR2 SYDVKM. The CDR3 is 16 amino acids. CDR3 amino acids: CASRRGGLAGVNEQFF.

The chain is built from TRBV12-3 or TRBV12-4 and TRBJ1-1. The CDR3 spans 11 residues. The CDR3 spells CASSFSAEAFF.

The chain joins TRBV7-2 to TRBJ2-5; the D call from TCRdb, TRBD2, cannot be confirmed without DNA. The CDR3 runs to 16 residues. The germline V gene has CDR1 SGHTA and CDR2 FQGNSA. The CDR3: CASSLAPQRGRETQYF. Full variable domain (rest looked up from reference TRBV7-2 and TRBJ2-5): GAGVSQSPSNKVTEKGKDVELRCDPISGHTALYWYRQSLGQGLEFLIYFQGNSAPDKSGLPSDRFSAERTGGSVSTLTIQRTQQEDSAVYLCASSLAPQRGRETQYFGPGTRLLVL.

The chain links TRBV12-3 or TRBV12-4 to TRBJ2-7; there is no DNA to check the TCRdb D call of TRBD2. CDR3 length: 15 residues. CDR3 loop: CASSLLGLKSGEQYF.

This chain connects TRBV5-1 to TRBJ2-1. CDR3 length equals 14 residues. Germline V CDR1 and CDR2: SGHRS, YFSETQ. The CDR3 loop reads CASRLSTTWDEQFF.

The chain recombines TRBV20-1 with TRBJ1-1; lacking DNA, the TRBD1 call made by TCRdb goes unchecked. Germline-derived CDR1 and CDR2 are DFQATT and SNEGSKA (reference sequence). This CDR3 is built from 15 residues. The CDR3 protein is CSARVPGRMNTEAFF.

The chain joins TRBV27 to TRBJ1-1; TCRdb's D call, TRBD1, is unchecked because there is no DNA. CDR1 is MNHEY, CDR2 SMNVEV, per germline (reference sequence). This CDR3 is 14 amino acids long. CDR3: CASSYGTGLTEAFF.

CDR3 loop: CASSQERSGPEGDTQYF. This rearrangement joins TRBV28 to TRBJ2-3; absent DNA, TCRdb's TRBD2 call cannot be checked. The CDR3 has 17 amino acids. CDR1 is MDHEN, CDR2 SYDVKM, per germline.

The chain uses TRBV7-2 and TRBJ2-7; TCRdb's assignment of TRBD1 cannot be checked, as there is no DNA. The CDR3 runs to 14 residues. CDR1 SGHTA and CDR2 FQGNSA come from the germline V gene. CDR3 protein: CASSFDSLLYEQYF.